This T cell receptor (beta chain) came from a study of T cells expressing NK-cell markers. Background on the study: Sorted CD3+CD56-NKG2C+, CD3+CD56+NKG2C- and CD3+CD56+NKG2C+ T cells were the source of the TCR beta repertoires. Overall study results and limits: Several of the donors carried dominant NKG2C+ clonotypes that took up roughly 1.0-7.5% of their CD8+ T cells.

In generating TCR beta cDNA, 5'RACE template switching with UMIs was used. TCRdb re-called the 5' RACE reads; every CDR3 protein appears as one record, without DNA. The table for this sample gives over 200,000 distinct CDR3 sequences. About this clonotype itself: Its antigen is unknown.

The CDR3 covers 15 residues. Germline V lookup: CDR1 MNHEY, CDR2 SMNVEV (reference sequence). This chain uses TRBV27 with TRBJ2-3. The specimen was blood T cells: a sorted CD56 or NKG2C T cell subset, CD4+ or CD8+ T cells, or bulk PBMC T cells (not recorded which). The clonotype comes from a man between 18 and 29 years old in good health. CDR3 sequence reads: CASSLFLTRPDTQYF.